This T cell receptor (beta chain) was recorded in a study of shared clonotypes between healthy human individuals. CD45RO-negative, CCR7-selected cells formed the naive CD8 fraction, which excluded terminally differentiated effector memory CD45RA+ cells. Here immunoSEQ multiplex PCR was the method, and the copy in TCRdb shows in-frame clones only, minus some. The sample records about 680,000 clones, about 90% being singletons. The source of this sequence is a man between 25 and 39 years old in good health. Sequencing was done on a sample of naive CD8+ T cells sorted from blood.

CDR3 sequence: CASQVGLTGELFF. CDR3 in DNA: TGTGCCAGCCAAGTGGGTTTGACCGGGGAGCTGTTTTTT. The chain recombines TRBV6-5 with TRBJ2-2; D unclear. The CDR3 contains 13 residues. Germline V gene lookup returns CDR1 MNHEY and CDR2 SVGAGI. Trimming pared 8 bases from V and 5 bases from J, leaving 12 bases between.